Listed here are 18 T cell receptor beta chains from one sample, sequenced in a study of regulatory T cells in long-lasting Graves disease. Arm-PCR of CDR3 regions and iRepertoire HTBI primers were the basis on which TCR beta libraries were built. MiXCR, applied by TCRdb to the multiplex PCR reads, yields one record per CDR3 protein. The repertoire holds 650,000 to 850,000 distinct CDR3 sequences, with around 32% as singletons. Regarding time point: persistent/refractory GD, antithyroid drugs over 5 years with positive TRAb. Researchers made the TCR library from RNA that was extracted from PBMCs. Sample: peripheral blood mononuclear cells (PBMCs), taken when the disease was refractory, from a patient treated with antithyroid drugs. The origin of the receptors is a female donor with Graves disease.

V and J are TRBV6-1 and TRBJ1-3, with D possibly being TRBD1 (5 bases). Trimming took off 5 bases at V and 0 bases at J, with 14 bases between the two ends. CDR3 length equals 16 residues. Germline-derived CDR1 and CDR2 are MNHNS and SASEGT. The CDR3 is CASSKGQENSGNTIYF. CDR3 bases: TGTGCCAGCAGTAAGGGGCAGGAGAACTCTGGAAACACCATATATTTT.

This clonotype was seen a few times. The chain combines TRBV20-1 with TRBJ1-6; D unresolved. V lost 0 bases, J lost 5 bases, and 8 bases lay in between. There are 14 residues in the CDR3. In germline, CDR1 is DFQATT, CDR2 SNEGSKA (reference sequence). CDR3 DNA sequence: TGCAGTGCTAGAGATCCCCTGAATAATTCACCCCTCCACTTT. This translates into CSARDPLNNSPLHF.

This clonotype was counted many times. The junction and the germline gene differ at one end; a read error may be behind it. CDR3: CASTYNAGAGEKLFF. The CDR3 DNA reads as TGTGCCAGCACTTATAATGCGGGGGCTGGTGAAAAACTGTTTTTT. The V call is TRBV6-9, the J call TRBJ1-4; TRBD1 is a possible D gene (6 bases). Germline CDR1 MNHGY, CDR2 SVAAGI. The CDR3 totals 15 residues.

This chain links TRBV19 with TRBJ1-5; the match to TRBD1 covers 7 bases. The CDR3 is 16 residues long. CDR1 LNHDA and CDR2 SQIVND come from the germline V gene (reference sequence). V lost 5 bases and J lost 2; bases outside the gene matches: 9. The CDR3 loop reads CASSLRDRVGNQPQHF. The CDR3, as DNA: TGTGCCAGTAGTCTTCGAGACAGGGTCGGCAATCAGCCCCAGCATTTT.

The CDR3 sequence: CSAIDRGHGEQYF. Here the CDR3 DNA reads TGCAGTGCTATAGACAGGGGGCACGGCGAGCAGTACTTC. This sequence joins TRBV20-1 and TRBJ2-7, with 10 bases that match TRBD1. The CDR3 consists of 13 residues. Germline assignment: CDR1 DFQATT and CDR2 SNEGSKA (reference sequence). The V segment lost 4 bases and the J segment 6 bases; nucleotides outside the gene matches: 6.

This chain uses TRBV20-1 with TRBJ2-1; 9 nucleotides line up with TRBD1. J was trimmed by 8 bases and V by 3 bases; bases with no gene match: 5. CDR3 size: 13 residues. Per germline, CDR1 DFQATT and CDR2 SNEGSKA (reference sequence). The CDR3 spells CSASRDRVYEQFF. In DNA, the CDR3 is TGCAGTGCTAGCCGGGACAGGGTGTATGAGCAGTTCTTC.

This sequence joins TRBV10-3 and TRBJ1-1, with D perhaps TRBD1 (6 bases). V lost 0 bases and J 1 base, leaving 12 bases between the germline ends. Germline loops: CDR1 ENHRY, CDR2 SYGVKD. CDR3 length: 16 residues. The CDR3 region is CAISESLQGWNTEAFF. The DNA of the CDR3 is TGTGCCATCAGTGAGTCCTTACAGGGATGGAACACTGAAGCTTTCTTT.

This rearrangement joins TRBV6-1 to TRBJ1-1; D call uncertain. The germline V gene encodes CDR1 MNHNS and CDR2 SASEGT. V shed 6 bases and J shed 4 bases, with 6 bases lying between them. The CDR3 contains 11 residues. Written as DNA, the CDR3 is TGTGCCAGCAGAAGACGCACTGAAGCTTTCTTT. This sequence encodes CASRRRTEAFF.

V gene TRBV7-6 combines with J gene TRBJ2-5; 7 bases are shared with TRBD1. V gave up 5 bases and J gave up 1 base; unmatched junction bases: 4. This CDR3 is built from 14 residues. Looked up from germline, CDR1 is SGHVS and CDR2 is FNYEAQ. DNA of the CDR3: TGTGCCAGCAGCACTCGGGACAGCCAAGAGACCCAGTACTTC. Translation: CASSTRDSQETQYF.

The chain couples TRBV25-1 to TRBJ1-3; D possibly corresponds to TRBD1 (6 bases). Trimming removed 5 bases at V and 3 bases at J, with 14 bases between. Germline assignment: CDR1 MGHDK and CDR2 SYGVNS. The CDR3 runs 15 residues. The CDR3 DNA follows: TGTGCCAGCAGTTTCTCCGCACAGGGTGGAAACACCATATATTTT. This codes for CASSFSAQGGNTIYF.

This clonotype showed up many times. This chain joins TRBV15 and TRBJ1-1; the D is unclear. This CDR3 region has 15 residues. Trimming stripped 1 base from V and 1 base from J, with 10 bases between. Germline values: CDR1 LNHNV, CDR2 YYDKDF (reference sequence). The CDR3 DNA reads as TGTGCCACCAGCAGAGTTGGACCGGCGAACACTGAAGCTTTCTTT. The encoded protein is CATSRVGPANTEAFF. Filled out from reference TRBV15 and TRBJ1-1, the complete variable domain reads DAMVIQNPRYQVTQFGKPVTLSCSQTLNHNVMYWYQQKSSQAPKLLFHYYDKDFNNEADTPDNFQSRRPNTSFCFLDIRSPGLGDTAMYLCATSRVGPANTEAFFGQGTRLTVV.

This clonotype has just a few counts. The rearrangement links TRBV2 to TRBJ2-7, with a tentative D call TRBD1 (6 bases). This CDR3 comprises 15 residues. V lost 8 bases and J 0 bases, leaving 17 bases between the germline ends. Germline CDR1 SNHLY, CDR2 FYNNEI. The CDR3 region is CASGGLGRFSYEQYF. The CDR3 bases are TGTGCCAGCGGGGGCCTAGGACGATTCTCCTACGAGCAGTACTTC.

The chain carries TRBV29-1 and TRBJ1-2; D not resolved. CDR3 length equals 12 residues. In germline, CDR1 is SQVTM, CDR2 ANQGSEA. The V and J ends lost 3 bases and 5 bases respectively, with 10 bases between them. In DNA form, the CDR3 reads TGCAGCGTTGACAGGTCCCTGTATGGCTACACCTTC. It is translated as CSVDRSLYGYTF.

This clonotype was seen many times. The chain joins TRBV11-2 to TRBJ2-5; no firm D call. The length of the CDR3 is 10 residues. Per the germline V gene, CDR1 is SGHAT and CDR2 is FQNNGV. Trimming took 6 bases from V and 5 from J, leaving 4 bases between them. CDR3 nucleotide sequence: TGTGCCAGCAGTATCGAGACCCAGTACTTC. The encoded protein is CASSIETQYF. Based on the CDR3 plus reference TRBV11-2 and TRBJ2-5, the full variable domain is EAGVAQSPRYKIIEKRQSVAFWCNPISGHATLYWYQQILGQGPKLLIQFQNNGVVDDSQLPKDRFSAERLKGVDSTLKIQPAKLEDSAVYLCASSIETQYFGPGTRLLVL.

The chain uses TRBV12-5 and TRBJ2-2; D call uncertain. Trimming cost V 1 base and J 0 bases, with 9 bases left between them. The CDR3 sequence is 16 residues long. CDR1 and CDR2 (germline): LGHNT, FRNRAP. CDR3 amino acids: CASGLDIRTNTGELFF. CDR3 sequence (DNA): TGTGCTAGTGGTTTGGACATCCGTACGAACACCGGGGAGCTGTTTTTT. The whole variable domain, remainder taken from reference TRBV12-5 and TRBJ2-2, is DARVTQTPRHKVTEMGQEVTMRCQPILGHNTVFWYRQTMMQGLELLAYFRNRAPLDDSGMPKDRFSAEMPDATLATLKIQPSEPRDSAVYFCASGLDIRTNTGELFFGEGSRLTVL.

This clonotype has more than one count but fewer than ten. The V gene is TRBV10-1, the J gene TRBJ2-1, with 16 bases lining up with TRBD2. The length of the CDR3 is 17 residues. Losses at the gene ends were 1 base for V and 7 bases for J; bases not matched to a gene: 4. Germline-derived CDR1 and CDR2 are WNHNN and SYGVQD (reference sequence). The CDR3 bases are TGCGCCAGCAGTGAGTGGGGACTAGCGGGAGGGAATAATGAGCAGTTCTTC. Translated: CASSEWGLAGGNNEQFF.

Only one count was recorded for this clonotype. V and J are TRBV12-5 and TRBJ1-6, with 8 bases matching TRBD1. CDR1 is LGHNT and CDR2 is FRNRAP in the germline V gene. The CDR3 is 22 residues long. The junction had 18 bases not matched to a gene; V was cut back by 2 bases and J by 0 bases. For the CDR3, the DNA is TGTGCTAGTGGTTTGAAGGCCAGGGGGCTCATCGGAGATAGCTCCTATAATTCACCCCTCCACTTT. This codes for CASGLKARGLIGDSSYNSPLHF.

V usage is TRBV27 and J usage is TRBJ2-7; 9 bases agree with TRBD2. Germline CDR1 MNHEY, CDR2 SMNVEV (reference sequence). The CDR3 length is 14 residues. J was trimmed by 2 bases and V by 4 bases; bases with no gene match: 3. The CDR3 loop is CASSSSGKPYEQYF. CDR3 DNA: TGTGCCAGCAGTTCTAGCGGGAAACCCTACGAGCAGTACTTC.